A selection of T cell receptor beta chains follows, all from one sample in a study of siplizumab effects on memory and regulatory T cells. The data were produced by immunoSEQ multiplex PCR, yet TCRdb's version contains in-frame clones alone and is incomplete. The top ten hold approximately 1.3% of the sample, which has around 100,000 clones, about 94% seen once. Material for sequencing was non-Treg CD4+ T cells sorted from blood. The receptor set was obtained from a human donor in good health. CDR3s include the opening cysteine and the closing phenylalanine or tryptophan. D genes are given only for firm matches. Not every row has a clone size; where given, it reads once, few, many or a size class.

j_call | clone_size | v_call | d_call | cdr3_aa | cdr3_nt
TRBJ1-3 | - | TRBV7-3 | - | CASSLTPTASSGNTIYF | TGTGCCAGCAGCTTAACACCCACCGCCAGCTCTGGAAACACCATATATTTT
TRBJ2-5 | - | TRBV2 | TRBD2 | CASSGLAQETQYF | TGTGCCAGCAGTGGACTAGCGCAAGAGACCCAGTACTTC
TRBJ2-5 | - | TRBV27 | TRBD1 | CASSSGQGEGETQYF | TGTGCCAGCAGTTCCGGACAGGGGGAAGGAGAGACCCAGTACTTC
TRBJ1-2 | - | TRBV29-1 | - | CSVELEVRDYTF | TGCAGCGTTGAGCTAGAAGTCAGGGACTACACCTTC
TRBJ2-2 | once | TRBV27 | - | CASSFDRYPNTGELFF | TGTGCCAGCAGTTTTGATCGCTACCCTAACACCGGGGAGCTGTTTTTT
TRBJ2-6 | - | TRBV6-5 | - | CASRERSSGANVLTF | TGTGCCAGCAGGGAACGAAGCTCTGGGGCCAACGTCCTGACTTTC
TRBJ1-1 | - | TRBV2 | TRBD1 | CASPSQGANTEAFF | TGTGCCAGCCCTTCCCAGGGGGCAAACACTGAAGCTTTCTTT
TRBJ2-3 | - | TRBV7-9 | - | CASSLTTSTDTQYF | TGTGCCAGCAGCCTGACAACTAGCACAGATACGCAGTATTTT
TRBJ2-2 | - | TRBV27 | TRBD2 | CASSFGTSGNPGELFF | TGTGCCAGCAGTTTCGGGACTAGCGGGAATCCCGGGGAGCTGTTTTTT
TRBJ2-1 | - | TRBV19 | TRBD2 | CASSIYAGGSSYNEQFF | TGTGCCAGTAGTATCTACGCGGGCGGGAGCTCCTACAATGAGCAGTTCTTC
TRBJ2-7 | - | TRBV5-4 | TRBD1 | CASSFRDRGGEQHF | TGTGCCAGCAGCTTCCGGGACAGGGGTGGAGAGCAGCACTTC
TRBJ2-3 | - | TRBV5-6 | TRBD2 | CASSFPSGGSTDTQYF | TGTGCCAGCAGCTTTCCTAGCGGGGGTAGCACAGATACGCAGTATTTT
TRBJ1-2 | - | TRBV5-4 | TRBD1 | CASSPGRTGGYTF | TGTGCCAGCAGCCCCGGTCGGACAGGTGGCTACACCTTC
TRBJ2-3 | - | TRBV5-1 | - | CASSAGDTQYF | TGCGCCAGCAGCGCGGGAGATACGCAGTATTTT
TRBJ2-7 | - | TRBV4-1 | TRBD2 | CASSQSTSGLSSYEQYF | TGCGCCAGCAGCCAATCAACTAGCGGGCTTAGCTCCTACGAGCAGTACTTC
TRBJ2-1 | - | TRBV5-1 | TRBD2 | CASSTGLAGFSYNEQFF | TGCGCCAGCAGCACGGGACTAGCGGGATTTTCCTACAATGAGCAGTTCTTC
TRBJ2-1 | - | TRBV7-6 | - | CASSPLGGNEQFF | TGTGCCAGCAGCCCGTTAGGGGGGAATGAGCAGTTCTTC
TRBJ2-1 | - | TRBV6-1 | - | CASSEAWLVGSYNEQFF | TGTGCCAGCAGTGAAGCCTGGCTAGTCGGCTCCTACAATGAGCAGTTCTTC
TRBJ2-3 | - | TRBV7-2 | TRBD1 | CASSYRDSLTVTVDTQYF | TGTGCCAGCAGCTACCGGGACAGCTTAACCGTGACCGTGGATACGCAGTATTTT
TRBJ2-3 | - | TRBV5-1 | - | CASSLAGGWTDTQYF | TGCGCCAGCAGCTTGGCCGGGGGATGGACAGATACGCAGTATTTT
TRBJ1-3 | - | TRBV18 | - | CASSAQQLLPYPASSGNTIYF | TGTGCCAGCTCAGCTCAACAACTCTTACCATACCCGGCCTCCTCTGGAAACACCATATATTTT
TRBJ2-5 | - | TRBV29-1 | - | CSVGAQETQYF | TGCAGCGTTGGGGCCCAAGAGACCCAGTACTTC
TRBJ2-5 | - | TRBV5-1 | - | CASSFNLFQETQYF | TGCGCCAGCAGCTTTAATCTCTTCCAAGAGACCCAGTACTTC
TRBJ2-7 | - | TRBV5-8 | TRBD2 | CASSLRGLAGATEQYF | TGTGCCAGCAGCTTGAGAGGACTAGCGGGAGCAACCGAGCAGTACTTC
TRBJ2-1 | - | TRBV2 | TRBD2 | CASYGLAENEQFF | TGTGCCAGCTACGGACTAGCGGAGAACGAGCAGTTCTTC
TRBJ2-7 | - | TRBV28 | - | CASSLLNEQYF | TGTGCCAGCAGTCTATTAAATGAGCAGTACTTC
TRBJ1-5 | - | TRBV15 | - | CATSRDFGGGNQPQHF | TGTGCCACCAGCAGAGATTTCGGGGGGGGCAATCAGCCCCAGCATTTT
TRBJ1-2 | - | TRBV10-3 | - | CAITRPGNYGYTF | TGTGCCATCACCAGACCGGGAAACTATGGCTACACCTTC
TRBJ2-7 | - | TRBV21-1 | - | CASSKALPSGSMDEQYF | TGTGCCAGCAGCAAAGCGCTGCCTAGCGGGAGTATGGACGAGCAGTACTTC
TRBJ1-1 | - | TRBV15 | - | CATSRGGGEGEAFF | TGTGCCACCAGCCGAGGGGGTGGGGAAGGTGAAGCTTTCTTT
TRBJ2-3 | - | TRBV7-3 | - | CASSLNGGTTDTQYF | TGTGCCAGCAGCCTAAACGGCGGTACAACAGATACGCAGTATTTT
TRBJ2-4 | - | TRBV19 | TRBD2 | CASSSQGGSKNIQYF | TGTGCCAGTAGTAGCCAGGGAGGGTCTAAAAACATTCAGTACTTC
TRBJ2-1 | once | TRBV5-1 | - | CASSGAQTYNEQFF | TGCGCCAGCAGCGGAGCCCAGACTTACAATGAGCAGTTCTTC